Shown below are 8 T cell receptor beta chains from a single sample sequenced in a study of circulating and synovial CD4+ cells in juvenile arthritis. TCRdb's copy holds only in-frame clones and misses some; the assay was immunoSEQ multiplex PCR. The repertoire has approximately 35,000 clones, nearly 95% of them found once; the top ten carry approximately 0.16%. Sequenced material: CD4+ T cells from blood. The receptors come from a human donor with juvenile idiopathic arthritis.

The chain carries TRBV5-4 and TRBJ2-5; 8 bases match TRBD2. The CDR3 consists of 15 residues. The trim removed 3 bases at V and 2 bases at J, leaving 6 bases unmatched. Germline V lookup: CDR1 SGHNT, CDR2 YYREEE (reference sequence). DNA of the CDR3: TGTGCCAGCAGCTACCGGGGGGGCGCACAAGAGACCCAGTACTTC. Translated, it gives CASSYRGGAQETQYF.

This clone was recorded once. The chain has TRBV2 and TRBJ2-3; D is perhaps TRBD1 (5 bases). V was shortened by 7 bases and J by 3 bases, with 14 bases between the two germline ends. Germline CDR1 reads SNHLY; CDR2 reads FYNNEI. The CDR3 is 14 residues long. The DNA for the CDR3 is TGTGCCAGCACCAAGGGGATAGGGACAGATACGCAGTATTTT. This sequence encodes CASTKGIGTDTQYF.

The CDR3 DNA sequence: TGTGCCAGCAGCCGGGGACTAGCGGAGAATGAGCAGTTCTTC. Its protein product is CASSRGLAENEQFF. V usage is TRBV7-6 and J usage is TRBJ2-1; 11 bases match TRBD2. Germline CDR1 SGHVS, CDR2 FNYEAQ. The V segment lost 5 bases and the J segment 7 bases; nucleotides outside the gene matches: 4. This CDR3 contains 14 residues.

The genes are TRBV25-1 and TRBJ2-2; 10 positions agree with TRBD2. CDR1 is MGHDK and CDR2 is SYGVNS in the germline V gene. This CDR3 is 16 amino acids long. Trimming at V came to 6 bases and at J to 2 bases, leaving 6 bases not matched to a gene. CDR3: CASRSSGGPNTGELFF. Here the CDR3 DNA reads TGTGCCAGCAGATCTAGCGGGGGACCTAACACCGGGGAGCTGTTTTTT.

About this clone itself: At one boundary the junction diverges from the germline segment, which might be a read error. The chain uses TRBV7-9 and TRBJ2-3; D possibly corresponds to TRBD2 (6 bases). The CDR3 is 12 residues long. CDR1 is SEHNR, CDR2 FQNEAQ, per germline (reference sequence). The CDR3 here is CAAGGSTDTQYF. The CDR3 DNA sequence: TGCGCAGCGGGTGGATCCACAGATACGCAGTATTTT.

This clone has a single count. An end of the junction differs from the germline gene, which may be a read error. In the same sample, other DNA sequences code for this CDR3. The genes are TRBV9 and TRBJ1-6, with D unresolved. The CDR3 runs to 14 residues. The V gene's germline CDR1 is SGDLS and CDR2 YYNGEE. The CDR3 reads CASSVGGNNSPLHF. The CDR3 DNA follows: TGTGCCAGCAGCGTAGGCGGGAATAATTCCCCCCTCCACTTT.

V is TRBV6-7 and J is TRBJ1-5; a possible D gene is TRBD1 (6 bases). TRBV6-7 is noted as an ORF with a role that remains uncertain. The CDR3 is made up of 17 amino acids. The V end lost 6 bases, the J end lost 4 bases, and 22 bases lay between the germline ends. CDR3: CASSSHLIGTTNQPQHF. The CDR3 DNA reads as TGTGCCAGCAGCTCCCACCTTATAGGGACAACGAATCAGCCCCAGCATTTT.

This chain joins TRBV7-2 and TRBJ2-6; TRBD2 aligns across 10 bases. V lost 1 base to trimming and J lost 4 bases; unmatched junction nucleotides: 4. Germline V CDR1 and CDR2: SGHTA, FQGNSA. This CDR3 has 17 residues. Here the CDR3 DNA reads TGTGCCAGCAGCTTAGGTACTAGCGGGGCAGGGGCCAACGTCCTGACTTTC. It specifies CASSLGTSGAGANVLTF.